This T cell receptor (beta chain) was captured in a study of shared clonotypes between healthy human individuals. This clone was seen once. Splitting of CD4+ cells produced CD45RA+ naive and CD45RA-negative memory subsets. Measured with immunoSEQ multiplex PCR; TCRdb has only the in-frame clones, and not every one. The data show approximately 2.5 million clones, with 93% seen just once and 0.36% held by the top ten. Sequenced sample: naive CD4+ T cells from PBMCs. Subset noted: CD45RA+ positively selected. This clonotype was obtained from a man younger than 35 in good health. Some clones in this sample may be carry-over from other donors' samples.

The CDR3 loop reads CASSHDRGGTNNEQFF. The CDR3, as DNA: TGCGCCAGCAGTCACGACAGGGGGGGTACGAACAATGAGCAGTTCTTC. The chain carries TRBV10-2 and TRBJ2-1; 9 bases are a match to TRBD1. Germline V gene data show CDR1 as WSHSY and CDR2 as SAAADI. Germline trimming cut 5 bases from V and 5 bases from J; bases unmatched to any gene: 10. The CDR3 is 16 residues long.